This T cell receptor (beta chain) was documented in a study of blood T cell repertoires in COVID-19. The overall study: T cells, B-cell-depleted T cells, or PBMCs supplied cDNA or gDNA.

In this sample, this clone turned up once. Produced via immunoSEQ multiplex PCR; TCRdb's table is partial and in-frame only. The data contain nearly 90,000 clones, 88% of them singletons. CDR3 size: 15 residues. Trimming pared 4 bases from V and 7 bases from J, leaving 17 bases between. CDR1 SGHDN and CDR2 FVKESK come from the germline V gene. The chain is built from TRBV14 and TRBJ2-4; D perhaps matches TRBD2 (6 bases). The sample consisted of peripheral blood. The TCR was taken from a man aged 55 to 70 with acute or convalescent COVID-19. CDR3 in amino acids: CASSPGLRFGNIQYF. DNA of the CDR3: TGTGCCAGCAGCCCGGGACTGCGGTTCGGGAACATTCAGTACTTC.